This is a list of T cell receptor beta chains from one sample in a study of vaccination and CD4 T cells after COVID-19. TCRdb re-derived calls from the PCR reads in MiXCR, one entry per CDR3 protein. The data contain about 24,000 distinct CDR3 sequences, 51% of them singletons. The material sequenced was CD4+ T cells from blood, taken before SARS-CoV-2 vaccination. These receptors were obtained from a human donor who had recovered from COVID-19. Both conserved end residues are part of each CDR3.

V gene,CDR3 protein
TRBV20-1,CSASGTGGPETQYF
TRBV19,CASTPAARTYGYTF
TRBV5-4,CASRKGGFFNSPLHF
TRBV27,CASSRDWTGGYIQYF
TRBV7-2,CASSEITDTQYF
TRBV20-1,CSASYLQETQYF
TRBV20-1,CSARDSGSGTGELFF
TRBV12-3/TRBV12-4,CASSPQGYEQYF
TRBV6-5,CASSLDVPNTGELFF
TRBV20-1,CSANHRDRANYGYTF
TRBV24-1,CATSVGREETQYF
TRBV24-1,CATSDWDTNYGYTF
TRBV20-1,CSASREGGFSYEQYF
TRBV2,CASMEMDYNEQFF
TRBV24-1,CATSDRLGGQGQPQHF
TRBV20-1,CSANLRDYTDTQYF
TRBV7-8,CASSLAGTTRFYNEQFF
TRBV6-2/TRBV6-3,CASSYSWSGLSLDIQYF
TRBV5-1,CASSPEGVANYGYTF
TRBV20-1,CSGASGSYEQYF
TRBV28,CASSLSSDYEQYF
TRBV2,CASSEALPLTDTQYF
TRBV19,CASSRDRGRGYGYTF
TRBV24-1,CATSVGGGVETQYF
TRBV20-1,CSAKGLADSYNEQFF
TRBV7-3,CASSLFAGGQETQYF
TRBV7-9,CASSLGGGLTDTQYF
TRBV2,CASSEQGMDTQYF
TRBV20-1,CSAWRANTGELFF
TRBV2,CASSGTVNSNQPQHF
TRBV7-2,CASSLAPTGSRTEAFF
TRBV4-2,CASSQGPAAVYGYTF
TRBV6-5,CASSYSRGVEYF
TRBV7-2,CASSLVVAGGRETQYF
TRBV2,CASSDQTGSNSPLHF
TRBV6-2/TRBV6-3,CASRRGRQSSYEQYF
TRBV20-1,CSAPIGHTNNEQFF
TRBV28,CASHRGNGIGYTF
TRBV6-1,CASSERGTGVEAFF
TRBV6-1,CASSTTSRGNQPQHF
TRBV20-1,CSAGGLASAGELFF
TRBV15,CATSRETGALNTEAFF
TRBV29-1,CSVGMTATNEKLFF
TRBV4-1,CASSPSVLRAELFF
TRBV28,CASSSISGRKGLFF
TRBV6-1,CASSVDSLLSYGYTF
TRBV20-1,CSAIRTSGRASFGNEQFF
TRBV7-2,CASSLAPAGLNTEAFF
TRBV12-3/TRBV12-4,CASRSTGEGEQFF
TRBV20-1,CSALLAGTTYEQYF
TRBV10-1,CASSAEGGYTF